The rows below give T cell receptor beta chains drawn from one sample of a study of vaccination and CD4 T cells after COVID-19. In TCRdb, the PCR reads were re-called with MiXCR into one record per CDR3 protein. The table shows about 13,000 distinct CDR3 sequences, with more than 75% occurring only once. These TCRs' antigens remain unknown. The sample consisted of CD4+ T cells from blood, cultured in vitro. Every receptor here comes from a human donor who had recovered from COVID-19. Both conserved end residues are part of each CDR3. Fields, in order: D gene, J gene, clone size, V gene, CDR3 protein. A D gene is named only where the DNA matches it firmly. Clone sizes are given selectively: once, few, many, or a class where the clone is expanded.

D: NA
J: TRBJ2-7
size: NA
V: TRBV27
CDR3: CASSPHGGSYEQYF

D: TRBD1
J: TRBJ1-6
size: NA
V: TRBV6-2/TRBV6-3
CDR3: CASRPGQGTSPLHF

D: NA
J: TRBJ1-2
size: few
V: TRBV20-1
CDR3: CSARAGRVWGYTF

D: TRBD2
J: TRBJ2-5
size: few
V: TRBV6-2/TRBV6-3
CDR3: CASSYRSGGETQYF

D: NA
J: TRBJ1-6
size: NA
V: TRBV7-2
CDR3: CASSLQDPADLSPLHF

D: NA
J: TRBJ1-5
size: NA
V: TRBV6-1
CDR3: CASRETYGNNQPQHF

D: NA
J: TRBJ2-4
size: once
V: TRBV7-9
CDR3: CASSGRFVTKNIQYF

D: NA
J: TRBJ2-3
size: NA
V: TRBV7-2
CDR3: CASSLAGGGADTQYF

D: TRBD1
J: NA
size: NA
V: TRBV19
CDR3: CASNTGDYEQYF

D: NA
J: TRBJ2-5
size: NA
V: TRBV20-1
CDR3: CSASPRDKPRETQYF

D: NA
J: TRBJ1-1
size: NA
V: TRBV2
CDR3: CASRPSGPTMNTEAFF

D: NA
J: TRBJ2-5
size: NA
V: TRBV27
CDR3: CASSLVLGGKETQYF

D: NA
J: TRBJ1-2
size: NA
V: TRBV4-3
CDR3: CASSQDWVTGLKYGYTF

D: TRBD1
J: TRBJ1-5
size: NA
V: TRBV4-1
CDR3: CASSPGQAGGHQPQHF

D: NA
J: TRBJ2-7
size: NA
V: TRBV7-8
CDR3: CASSLGTSTYEQYF

D: NA
J: TRBJ1-3
size: NA
V: TRBV7-2
CDR3: CASSLDYSGNTIYF

D: NA
J: NA
size: NA
V: TRBV7-2
CDR3: CASSLAGSRETQYF

D: TRBD1
J: TRBJ2-2
size: NA
V: TRBV29-1
CDR3: CSVRQGLNTGELFF

D: TRBD2
J: TRBJ2-7
size: NA
V: TRBV7-2
CDR3: CASSQAPGLAYEQYF

D: NA
J: TRBJ2-2
size: few
V: TRBV25-1
CDR3: CASSIRGVGAGELFF

D: NA
J: TRBJ1-5
size: NA
V: TRBV5-4
CDR3: CASSVRGADNQPQHF

D: NA
J: TRBJ1-4
size: NA
V: TRBV15
CDR3: CATSRDQAGIGEKLFF

D: NA
J: TRBJ1-5
size: NA
V: TRBV19
CDR3: CASSIKRSNQPQHF

D: TRBD1
J: TRBJ2-4
size: NA
V: TRBV7-2
CDR3: CTSSLRQGQDIQYF

D: TRBD1
J: TRBJ2-5
size: NA
V: TRBV7-6
CDR3: CASSPNRGQETQYF

D: NA
J: TRBJ2-1
size: NA
V: TRBV2
CDR3: CASRHADEQFF

D: NA
J: TRBJ2-7
size: NA
V: TRBV14
CDR3: CASSRDGVSYEQYF

D: NA
J: TRBJ2-7
size: NA
V: TRBV27
CDR3: CASQRGAGYEQYF

D: NA
J: TRBJ1-2
size: once
V: TRBV7-6
CDR3: CASSPNPTDYGYTF

D: NA
J: TRBJ1-2
size: NA
V: TRBV6-5
CDR3: CASSLYTGTRGYTF

D: NA
J: TRBJ1-6
size: NA
V: TRBV20-1
CDR3: CSARKGRGSYNSPLHF

D: NA
J: TRBJ1-2
size: NA
V: TRBV28
CDR3: CASSFLGTESNYGYTF

D: TRBD1
J: TRBJ1-2
size: NA
V: TRBV24-1
CDR3: CATSETGQGNYGYTF

D: NA
J: TRBJ2-3
size: few
V: TRBV20-1
CDR3: CSAAGSTTDTQYF

D: NA
J: TRBJ2-6
size: NA
V: TRBV27
CDR3: CAIGRFQPGQTPPGANVLTF

D: NA
J: TRBJ1-6
size: NA
V: TRBV20-1
CDR3: CSARGIGPGYNSPLHF

D: NA
J: TRBJ2-5
size: few
V: TRBV10-3
CDR3: CAISEPGGQETQYF

D: NA
J: TRBJ1-5
size: NA
V: TRBV6-2/TRBV6-3
CDR3: CASSSNQRGVGQPQHF

D: NA
J: TRBJ1-2
size: once
V: TRBV27
CDR3: CASSLSRGSGYTF

D: NA
J: TRBJ1-2
size: once
V: TRBV7-2
CDR3: CASSLDPRAPSGYTF

D: TRBD1
J: TRBJ1-2
size: NA
V: TRBV5-1
CDR3: CASSRDRAQKRGYGYTF

D: NA
J: TRBJ2-2
size: NA
V: TRBV7-3
CDR3: CASSSRGGELFF

D: NA
J: TRBJ2-3
size: NA
V: TRBV7-2
CDR3: CASSLGGITDTQYF

D: NA
J: TRBJ1-2
size: NA
V: TRBV10-3
CDR3: CAITQSGLEGYGYTF

D: TRBD1
J: TRBJ1-1
size: few
V: TRBV10-1
CDR3: CASSPDDRVRGAFF

D: TRBD2
J: TRBJ2-3
size: NA
V: TRBV20-1
CDR3: CSVKRPGLAGLPKADTQYF

D: TRBD2
J: TRBJ2-1
size: NA
V: TRBV6-2/TRBV6-3
CDR3: CASSPRDYPYNEQFF

D: NA
J: TRBJ2-3
size: NA
V: TRBV6-2/TRBV6-3
CDR3: CAGSYGTSTDTQYF

D: NA
J: TRBJ1-5
size: NA
V: TRBV6-5
CDR3: CASSYSPVGQPQHF

D: NA
J: TRBJ2-5
size: NA
V: TRBV7-2
CDR3: CASSPSAFLGGETQYF

D: TRBD1
J: TRBJ2-5
size: medium-sized
V: TRBV28
CDR3: CASSLTGTGEETQYF

D: TRBD1
J: TRBJ1-2
size: NA
V: TRBV27
CDR3: CASSTRQGEGGYTF

D: TRBD1
J: TRBJ1-1
size: NA
V: TRBV6-2/TRBV6-3
CDR3: CASSYTSWTGRKENTEAFF

D: NA
J: TRBJ1-2
size: once
V: TRBV7-8
CDR3: CASSLAVRPTRDGNYGYTF

D: TRBD1
J: TRBJ1-1
size: NA
V: TRBV6-1
CDR3: CASSHRQGVGQKPEAFF

D: NA
J: TRBJ2-7
size: NA
V: TRBV6-2/TRBV6-3
CDR3: CASNPGTPTGEQYF

D: TRBD1
J: TRBJ1-2
size: once
V: TRBV7-2
CDR3: CASSTRQGANYGYTF

D: TRBD1
J: TRBJ2-2
size: NA
V: TRBV15
CDR3: CATSRDRDRLTGELFF